The sequence of this TCR beta chain was determined in a study of blood T cell repertoires in COVID-19. In the study overall: In each case, the material was cDNA or gDNA derived from T cells, B-cell-depleted T cells, or PBMCs.

Germline values: CDR1 SGHDN, CDR2 FVKESK. The CDR3 contains 15 residues. The germline V and J ends were trimmed by 2 bases and 1 base, with 11 bases remaining between them. Methods used by the authors: Nucleated cell number was recorded as an estimate derived from reference gene primer amplification. The data were produced by immunoSEQ multiplex PCR, yet TCRdb's version contains in-frame clones alone and is incomplete. The V and J calls and clone size come from that table; D and trimming were worked out from the DNA. The table lists some 390,000 clones, about 89% of them singletons. Enrolment of Seattle patients took place during active infection, and they were followed longitudinally.

Sequences were obtained from peripheral blood. The rearrangement joins TRBV14 to TRBJ1-1; tentatively, D is TRBD1 (5 bases). This receptor was identified in a woman in her forties with COVID-19, enrolled during active disease. The CDR3 sequence: CASSQQRQTNTEAFF. CDR3 bases: TGTGCCAGCAGCCAACAGAGACAGACGAACACTGAAGCTTTCTTT. The full variable domain, with the rest looked up from reference TRBV14 and TRBJ1-1, is EAGVTQFPSHSVIEKGQTVTLRCDPISGHDNLYWYRRVMGKEIKFLLHFVKESKQDESGMPNNRFLAERTGGTYSTLKVQPAELEDSGVYFCASSQQRQTNTEAFFGQGTRLTVV.